This T cell receptor beta chain appears in the sequencing data of a study of CD8 T cells in ankylosing spondylitis. The J segment lost 14 bases and the V segment lost 7 bases, leaving 10 bases of the junction unmatched. The CDR3 spans 13 residues. CDR1 is ENHRY and CDR2 is SYGVKD in the germline V gene. Quantitative molecular-barcoded 5'-RACE generated the TCR beta libraries. One entry per CDR3 protein results from TCRdb running MiXCR on the 5' RACE reads. The repertoire holds 750,000 to 850,000 distinct CDR3 sequences, with 12% as singletons. The table lists this clonotype with a few counts. Its matching antigen is unknown. Findings and limits, study-wide: In synovial fluid and blood from reactive arthritis, some motif variants were previously reported. CD8+ by phenotype, disease-linked clones were relatively rare in peripheral blood. Among TCR beta sequences, a motif of several highly homologous variants appeared characteristic of ankylosing spondylitis blood. Disease-associated clones were reportedly significantly overrepresented in matched ankylosing spondylitis synovial fluid.

This chain links TRBV10-3 with TRBJ1-6, with 8 bases lining up with TRBD1. The specimen was blood, either unsorted or a sorted T cell fraction (not recorded which). The TCR was taken from a male donor with ankylosing spondylitis. CDR3 protein: CAIKDREGSALHF. CDR3 bases: TGTGCCATCAAGGACAGGGAGGGTTCGGCCCTCCACTTT.